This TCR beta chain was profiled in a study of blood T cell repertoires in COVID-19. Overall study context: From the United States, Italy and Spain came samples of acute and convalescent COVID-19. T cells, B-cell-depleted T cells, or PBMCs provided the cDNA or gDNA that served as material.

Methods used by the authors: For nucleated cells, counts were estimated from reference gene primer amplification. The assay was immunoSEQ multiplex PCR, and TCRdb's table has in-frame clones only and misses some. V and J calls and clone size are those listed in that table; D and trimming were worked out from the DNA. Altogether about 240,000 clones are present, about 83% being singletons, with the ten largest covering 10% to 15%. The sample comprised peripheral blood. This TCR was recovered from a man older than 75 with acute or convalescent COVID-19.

DNA for the CDR3: TGTGCCAGCAGCTTGGAGGGCGGGCAGTGGAATGAGCAGTTCTTC. This translates into CASSLEGGQWNEQFF. V gene TRBV5-4 combines with J gene TRBJ2-1, with D tentatively TRBD2 (5 bases). The CDR3 runs 15 residues. The germline CDR1 and CDR2 sequences are SGHNT and YYREEE (reference sequence). V dropped 0 bases and J dropped 7 bases, with 14 bases sitting between them. The full variable domain, in which reference TRBV5-4 and TRBJ2-1 provide the parts outside the CDR3, is ETGVTQSPTHLIKTRGQQVTLRCSSQSGHNTVSWYQQALGQGPQFIFQYYREEENGRGNFPPRFSGLQFPNYSSELNVNALELDDSALYLCASSLEGGQWNEQFFGPGTRLTVL.